The present entry profiles one T cell receptor beta chain with its context. Antigen: not known. The sample originates from a study of T-cell memory formation after mild COVID-19. General study results and limits: Second-wave clones that peaked on day 37 lacked confirmed SARS-CoV-2 specificity.

This CDR3 has 14 amino acids. CDR1 LNHDA and CDR2 SQIVND come from the germline V gene (reference sequence). V lost 5 bases and J 4 bases, leaving 12 bases between the germline ends. The authors produced TCR alpha and TCR beta cDNA libraries with sample barcodes and UMIs by 5'RACE using constant-segment primers. TCRdb reanalysed the 5' RACE reads using MiXCR and keeps one entry per CDR3 protein. Here the sample spans around 65,000 distinct CDR3 sequences, 9.3% being singletons. The genes are TRBV19 and TRBJ2-1; D perhaps matches TRBD2 (6 bases). The clonotype originates from a man younger than 35 who had mild COVID-19 (a few samples of this study predate the infection). Cell type and time point are not known. The sequenced material came from PBMCs or a T cell subset sorted from them (not recorded which). The CDR3 is CASSGASAYNEQFF. For the CDR3, the DNA is TGTGCCAGTAGTGGGGCTAGCGCTTACAATGAGCAGTTCTTC.